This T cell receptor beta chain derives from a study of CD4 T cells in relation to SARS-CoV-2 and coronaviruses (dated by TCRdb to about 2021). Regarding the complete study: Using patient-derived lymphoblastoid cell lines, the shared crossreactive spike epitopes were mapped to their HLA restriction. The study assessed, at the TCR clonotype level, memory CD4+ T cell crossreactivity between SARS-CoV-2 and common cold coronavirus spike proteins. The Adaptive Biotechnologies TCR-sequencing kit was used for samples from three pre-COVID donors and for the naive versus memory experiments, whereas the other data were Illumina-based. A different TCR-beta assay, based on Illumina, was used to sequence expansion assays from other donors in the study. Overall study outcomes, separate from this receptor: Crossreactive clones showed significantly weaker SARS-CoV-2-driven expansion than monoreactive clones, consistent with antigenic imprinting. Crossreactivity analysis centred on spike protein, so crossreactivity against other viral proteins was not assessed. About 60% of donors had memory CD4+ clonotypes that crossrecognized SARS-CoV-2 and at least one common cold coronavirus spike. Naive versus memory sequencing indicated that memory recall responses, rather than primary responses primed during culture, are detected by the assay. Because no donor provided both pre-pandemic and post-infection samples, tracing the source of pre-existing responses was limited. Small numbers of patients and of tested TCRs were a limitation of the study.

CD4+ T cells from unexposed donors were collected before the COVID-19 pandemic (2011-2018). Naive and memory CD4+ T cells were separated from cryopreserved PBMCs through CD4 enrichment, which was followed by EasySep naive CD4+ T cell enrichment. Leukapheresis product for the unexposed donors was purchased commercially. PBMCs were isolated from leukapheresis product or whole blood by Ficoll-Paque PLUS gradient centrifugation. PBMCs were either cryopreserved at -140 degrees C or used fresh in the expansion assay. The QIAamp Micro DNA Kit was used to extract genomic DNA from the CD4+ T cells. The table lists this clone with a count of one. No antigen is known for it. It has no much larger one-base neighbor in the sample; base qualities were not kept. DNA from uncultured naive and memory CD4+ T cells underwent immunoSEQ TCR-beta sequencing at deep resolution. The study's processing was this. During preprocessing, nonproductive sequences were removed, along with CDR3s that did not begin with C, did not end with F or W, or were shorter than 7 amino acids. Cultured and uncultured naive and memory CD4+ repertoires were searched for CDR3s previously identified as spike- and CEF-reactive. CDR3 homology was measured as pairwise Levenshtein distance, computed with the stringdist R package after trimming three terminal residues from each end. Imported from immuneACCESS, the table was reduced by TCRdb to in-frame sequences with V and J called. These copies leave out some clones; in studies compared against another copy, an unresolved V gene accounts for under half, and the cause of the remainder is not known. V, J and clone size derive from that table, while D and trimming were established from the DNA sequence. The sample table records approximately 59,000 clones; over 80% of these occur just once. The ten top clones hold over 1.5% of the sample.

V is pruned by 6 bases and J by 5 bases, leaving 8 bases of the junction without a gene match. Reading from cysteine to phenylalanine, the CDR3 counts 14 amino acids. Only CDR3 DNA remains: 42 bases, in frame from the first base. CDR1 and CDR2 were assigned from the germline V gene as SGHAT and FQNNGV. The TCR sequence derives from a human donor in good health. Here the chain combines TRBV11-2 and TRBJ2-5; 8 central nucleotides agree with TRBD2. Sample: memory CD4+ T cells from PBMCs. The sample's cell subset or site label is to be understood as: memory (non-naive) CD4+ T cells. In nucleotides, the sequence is TGTGCCAGCAGACCAGCGGGAGTTGGGGAGACCCAGTACTTC. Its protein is CASRPAGVGETQYF.